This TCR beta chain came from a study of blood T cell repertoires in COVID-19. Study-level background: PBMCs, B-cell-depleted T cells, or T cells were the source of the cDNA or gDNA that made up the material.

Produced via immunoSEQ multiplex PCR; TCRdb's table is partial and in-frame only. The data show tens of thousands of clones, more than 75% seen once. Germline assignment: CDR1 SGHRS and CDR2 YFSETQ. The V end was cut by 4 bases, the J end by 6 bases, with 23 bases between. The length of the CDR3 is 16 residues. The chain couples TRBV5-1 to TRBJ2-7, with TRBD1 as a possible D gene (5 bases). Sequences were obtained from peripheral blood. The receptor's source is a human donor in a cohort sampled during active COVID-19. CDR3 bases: TGCGCCAGCAGCCCGCCGTTAGTGGGGCCTGGTGCCGAGCAGTACTTC. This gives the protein CASSPPLVGPGAEQYF.